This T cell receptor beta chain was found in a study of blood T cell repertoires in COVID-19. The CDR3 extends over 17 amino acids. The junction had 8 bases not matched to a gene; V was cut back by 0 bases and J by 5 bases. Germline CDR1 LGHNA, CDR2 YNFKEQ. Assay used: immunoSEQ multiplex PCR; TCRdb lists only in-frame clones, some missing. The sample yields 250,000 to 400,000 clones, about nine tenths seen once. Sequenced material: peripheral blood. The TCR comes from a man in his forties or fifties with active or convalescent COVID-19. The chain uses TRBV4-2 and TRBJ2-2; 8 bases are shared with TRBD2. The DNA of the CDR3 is TGTGCCAGCAGCCAAGAGGGGCGGGGGGCCTGGACCGGGGAGCTGTTTTTT. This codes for CASSQEGRGAWTGELFF.